These 4 T cell receptor beta chains were sequenced from one sample in a study of T cells in Graves' hyperthyroidism and ophthalmopathy. TCR beta CDR3 region amplification was performed from RNA transcripts. TCR CDR3 underwent first-round RT-PCR with the HTBI primer set. TCRdb reanalysed the multiplex PCR reads using MiXCR and keeps one entry per CDR3 protein. The profile shows approximately 640,000 distinct CDR3 sequences, approximately 42% of them singletons. The material sequenced was peripheral blood or thyroid tissue (not recorded which). Receptors were obtained from an adult man with Graves' disease, either hyperthyroidism or ophthalmopathy (not recorded which).

This clonotype was picked up many times. This chain links TRBV7-9 with TRBJ2-5; 9 bases line up with TRBD1. The trim removed 1 base at V and 5 bases at J, leaving 8 bases unmatched. The germline V gene has CDR1 SEHNR and CDR2 FQNEAQ (reference sequence). The CDR3 totals 16 residues. DNA for the CDR3: TGTGCCAGCAGCTTAGGTTGGCCTGGACAGGGGGAGACCCAGTACTTC. Its translation is CASSLGWPGQGETQYF.

This chain links TRBV20-1 with TRBJ1-1; D might be TRBD1 (5 bases). Germline-derived CDR1 and CDR2 are DFQATT and SNEGSKA (reference sequence). Deletions cut 5 bases from V and 9 bases from J, with 10 bases between. This CDR3 is built from 10 residues. DNA for the CDR3: TGCAGTGCTCGGGGCCGTCAAGCTTTCTTT. Translated, it gives CSARGRQAFF.

The genes are TRBV24-1 and TRBJ2-3; no clear D gene. This CDR3 contains 11 residues. Trimming cost V 4 bases and J 4 bases, with 2 bases left between them. Per germline, CDR1 KGHDR and CDR2 SFDVKD. CDR3 nucleotides: TGTGCCACCAGTGACTCAGATACGCAGTATTTT. As protein: CATSDSDTQYF.

The chain uses TRBV20-1 and TRBJ1-4; the match to TRBD1 covers 9 bases. CDR3 length: 13 residues. CDR1 is DFQATT and CDR2 is SNEGSKA in the germline V gene (reference sequence). V was clipped by 5 bases and J by 8 bases; unmatched bases: 6. CDR3 DNA sequence: TGCAGTGCTGCAGACAGGGGGGGAGAAAAACTGTTTTTT. This encodes CSAADRGGEKLFF.